A single sample is the source of the 19 T cell receptor beta chains below, sequenced in a study of blood T cell repertoires in COVID-19. The repertoire was sequenced with immunoSEQ multiplex PCR; TCRdb's copy has only in-frame clones and lacks some. The table lists a few hundred thousand clones, over 75% of them singletons. Sequenced material: PBMCs or T cells enriched from blood (not recorded which). The source is a woman under 40 who had recovered from COVID-19.

The rearrangement uses TRBV2 and TRBJ1-5; D is unclear. The CDR3 has 14 amino acids. The germline V and J ends were trimmed by 8 bases and 6 bases, with 17 bases remaining between them. From germline, CDR1 is SNHLY and CDR2 FYNNEI. This chain's CDR3 is CASLGADSGQPQHF. The CDR3 DNA follows: TGTGCCAGCCTCGGAGCGGACTCCGGTCAGCCCCAGCATTTT.

V usage is TRBV28 and J usage is TRBJ1-4; 7 bases are shared with TRBD1. V shed 2 bases, J shed 7 bases, and the junction held 4 bases outside the gene matches. This CDR3 contains 14 residues. Germline loops: CDR1 MDHEN, CDR2 SYDVKM. The CDR3 nucleotides read TGTGCCAGCAGTTTAGGACAGGATTTTGAAAAACTGTTTTTT. Its translation: CASSLGQDFEKLFF.

This clone was seen only a few times. J is TRBJ1-5 and V is TRBV12-3 or TRBV12-4, with a tentative D call TRBD1 (6 bases). The CDR3 loop spans 13 amino acids. The V and J ends lost 6 bases and 5 bases respectively, with 11 bases between them. The CDR3 DNA sequence: TGTGCCAGCAGCAAGGGGGTAGATCAGCCCCAGCATTTT. As protein: CASSKGVDQPQHF.

J is TRBJ2-1 and V is TRBV7-2, with 11 nucleotides matching TRBD2. The CDR3 has 16 amino acids. Germline CDR1 and CDR2: SGHTA and FQGNSA. V was pared by 8 bases and J by 6 bases, with 12 bases of the junction left unmatched. CDR3 sequence: CASLGAGTSGVNEQFF. The CDR3 nucleotides are TGTGCCAGCCTTGGGGCCGGGACTAGCGGAGTCAATGAGCAGTTCTTC.

This chain links TRBV4-2 with TRBJ2-3, with TRBD2 as a possible D gene (6 bases). This CDR3 spans 15 amino acids. The V gene lost 0 bases and the J gene lost 0 bases, with 7 bases spanning the gap. The germline CDR1 and CDR2 sequences are LGHNA and YNFKEQ. The CDR3 region has the DNA TGTGCCAGCAGCCAAGAGCGGGACAGCACAGATACGCAGTATTTT. Its protein is CASSQERDSTDTQYF.

The V and J genes are TRBV4-2 and TRBJ1-2; TRBD1 matches at 7 bases. V was clipped by 2 bases and J by 8 bases; unmatched bases: 17. Germline values: CDR1 LGHNA, CDR2 YNFKEQ. The CDR3 is made up of 17 amino acids. CDR3 in amino acids: CASSQKTGQTAPGGYTF. CDR3 nucleotide sequence: TGTGCCAGCAGCCAAAAGACAGGGCAAACCGCCCCTGGAGGCTACACCTTC.

This sequence joins TRBV10-3 and TRBJ2-1, with 11 bases matching TRBD2. Germline lookup yields CDR1 ENHRY and CDR2 SYGVKD. Unmatched junction bases numbered 4, after V lost 5 bases and J lost 4 bases. This CDR3 has 15 amino acids. This CDR3 reads CAISQTSGKYNEQFF. The CDR3 coding sequence is TGTGCCATCAGTCAGACTAGCGGGAAATACAATGAGCAGTTCTTC.

The chain has TRBV5-1 and TRBJ1-1; D perhaps matches TRBD1 (6 bases). V gave up 4 bases and J gave up 4 bases, with 20 bases separating them. The CDR3 runs 16 residues. CDR1 SGHRS and CDR2 YFSETQ come from the germline V gene. The CDR3 coding sequence is TGCGCCAGCAGCGCCGGGAGGGCAGGGGCCGCCACTGAAGCTTTCTTT. Translation: CASSAGRAGAATEAFF. Together with reference TRBV5-1 and TRBJ1-1, the CDR3 gives the full variable domain: KAGVTQTPRYLIKTRGQQVTLSCSPISGHRSVSWYQQTPGQGLQFLFEYFSETQRNKGNFPGRFSGRQFSNSRSEMNVSTLELGDSALYLCASSAGRAGAATEAFFGQGTRLTVV.

The genes are TRBV28 and TRBJ2-7; D unclear. V gave up 3 bases and J gave up 4 bases, with 7 bases separating them. The CDR3 extends over 12 amino acids. The V gene's germline CDR1 is MDHEN and CDR2 SYDVKM. The CDR3: CASSFKRYEQYF. CDR3 in DNA: TGTGCCAGCAGTTTCAAGAGATACGAGCAGTACTTC.

The V gene is TRBV7-8, the J gene TRBJ2-6; 8 bases line up with TRBD1. V dropped 5 bases and J dropped 2; count of bases not matched to a gene: 5. This CDR3 comprises 16 residues. Germline V gene data show CDR1 as SGHVS and CDR2 as FQNEAQ. CDR3 nucleotide sequence: TGTGCCAGCAGCCCGGACAGGGTCCCTGGGGCCAACGTCCTGACTTTC. It encodes CASSPDRVPGANVLTF.

The chain uses TRBV6-5 and TRBJ1-1; D is perhaps TRBD1 (5 bases). The V end lost 7 bases, the J end lost 4 bases, and 16 bases lay between the germline ends. There are 14 residues in the CDR3. Germline loops: CDR1 MNHEY, CDR2 SVGAGI. CDR3 nucleotide sequence: TGTGCCAGCATAATTGGGGTGGGGGGCACTGAAGCTTTCTTT. Translation gives CASIIGVGGTEAFF.

This clone was recorded a few times. This chain uses TRBV5-6 with TRBJ1-2; D call uncertain. Trimming shortened V by 7 bases and J by 7 bases, and 11 bases separated the two germline ends. The CDR3 loop spans 11 amino acids. Germline values: CDR1 SGHDT, CDR2 YYEEEE. The CDR3 loop reads CASRRSGGYTF. The CDR3 DNA follows: TGTGCCAGCCGGAGATCCGGTGGCTACACCTTC. The variable domain in full, with the rest retrieved from reference TRBV5-6 and TRBJ1-2, is DAGVTQSPTHLIKTRGQQVTLRCSPKSGHDTVSWYQQALGQGPQFIFQYYEEEERQRGNFPDRFSGHQFPNYSSELNVNALLLGDSALYLCASRRSGGYTFGSGTRLTVV.

The rearrangement links TRBV3-1 (or the pseudogene TRBV3-2) to TRBJ2-7; D gene unclear. Germline lookup yields CDR1 LGHDT and CDR2 YNNKEL (reference sequence). Trimming removed 6 bases at V and 4 bases at J, with 10 bases between. This CDR3 has 12 residues. In DNA form, the CDR3 reads TGTGCCAGCAGTCAAAACTCGTACGAGCAGTACTTC. This gives the protein CASSQNSYEQYF.

The J gene is TRBJ2-1, the V gene TRBV4-2; 7 positions match TRBD2. Germline CDR1 LGHNA, CDR2 YNFKEQ. This CDR3 has 17 amino acids. V dropped 1 base and J dropped 4; count of bases not matched to a gene: 10. The CDR3, as DNA: TGTGCCAGCAGCCAAGCCACTAGCGCAACTTTATACAATGAGCAGTTCTTC. It yields the protein CASSQATSATLYNEQFF.

The J gene is TRBJ2-3, the V gene TRBV4-2, with TRBD2 identical over 11 bases. Trimming cost V 4 bases and J 2 bases; bases outside gene matches: 5. The CDR3 runs to 16 residues. Germline values: CDR1 LGHNA, CDR2 YNFKEQ. In DNA form, the CDR3 reads TGTGCCAGCAGCCTTGGGACTAGCGGTTCCACAGATACGCAGTATTTT. Translating it yields CASSLGTSGSTDTQYF.

CDR3 protein: CASSSLGTSGLYEQYF. For the CDR3, the DNA is TGTGCCAGCAGTTCCCTCGGGACTAGCGGCCTCTACGAGCAGTACTTC. This chain links TRBV28 with TRBJ2-7, with 11 bases matching TRBD2. The germline CDR1 and CDR2 sequences are MDHEN and SYDVKM. V lost 4 bases, J lost 3 bases, and 8 bases stayed unmatched. The CDR3 contains 16 residues.

The V and J genes are TRBV19 and TRBJ2-1; 11 bases align to TRBD2. Trimming at V came to 5 bases and at J to 4 bases, leaving 7 bases not matched to a gene. The germline V gene has CDR1 LNHDA and CDR2 SQIVND (reference sequence). This CDR3 has 16 amino acids. DNA of the CDR3: TGTGCCAGTAGTCGGACCGGGACTAGCGGTTACAATGAGCAGTTCTTC. Translated: CASSRTGTSGYNEQFF.

V is TRBV30 and J is TRBJ2-2; D is undetermined. The CDR3 runs 14 residues. CDR1 and CDR2 from the germline V gene are GTSNPN and SVGIG (reference sequence). V was clipped by 4 bases and J by 4 bases, with 13 bases between them. CDR3 region: CAWTPGPGTGELFF. The CDR3 DNA reads as TGTGCCTGGACCCCCGGTCCGGGCACCGGGGAGCTGTTTTTT.

J is TRBJ1-2 and V is TRBV12-3 or TRBV12-4; the match to TRBD1 covers 8 bases. The CDR3 totals 11 residues. V gave up 6 bases and J gave up 8 bases; unmatched junction bases: 2. CDR3 nucleotide sequence: TGTGCCAGCAGGGGGACAGGCGGCTACACCTTC. Its translation: CASRGTGGYTF.